This T cell receptor (beta chain) was obtained from a study of human T cells and chemical hapten exposure. TCRdb re-called the RACE reads through MiXCR, storing one row per CDR3 protein. Here the sample spans some 64,000 distinct CDR3 sequences, 11% being singletons. The time point: patch test 3, about 24 weeks after DPC sensitization. As to treatment: therapeutic diphenylcyclopropenone sensitization with weekly scalp DPC. This clonotype was seen a handful of times. This clonotype was obtained from a woman aged 25 to 45 with alopecia areata. Some clones in this sample may be carry-over from other donors' samples. The sequencing here drew on whole blood, taken in connection with sensitization to the hapten diphenylcyclopropenone (DPC).

DNA of the CDR3: TGTGCCAGCAGTTTAGAGGAAAAACTGTTTTTT. It encodes CASSLEEKLFF. This chain joins TRBV28 and TRBJ1-4; D is ambiguous. V was shortened by 2 bases and J by 8 bases, with 3 bases between the two germline ends. The germline V gene encodes CDR1 MDHEN and CDR2 SYDVKM. This CDR3 comprises 11 residues.